This TCR beta chain appears in the sequencing data of a study of cytomegalovirus exposure and HLA in healthy donors. With regard to this clone: Antigen specificity is unknown.

PCR primers comprised 60 Vbeta and 13 Jbeta primers. Sequencing was performed with immunoSEQ multiplex PCR; in TCRdb, only in-frame clones are kept and a portion is missing. The table lists 170,000 or so clones, more than 60% of them singletons. Overall study results and limits: Some public TCRs appeared in many individuals, while most sequences were rare.

Germline V gene sequence: CDR1 SGHRS, CDR2 YFSETQ. The V end was cut by 3 bases, the J end by 4 bases, with 10 bases between. The CDR3 length is 13 residues. The rearrangement joins TRBV5-1 to TRBJ1-1; D call uncertain. The sample was PBMCs. The source of this sequence is a woman aged 55-75 years in good health and CMV-seropositive. The CDR3 sequence is CASSWARGTEAFF. Written as DNA, the CDR3 is TGCGCCAGCAGCTGGGCGCGGGGCACTGAAGCTTTCTTT.